The text below deals with one T cell receptor (beta chain). This entry comes from a study of blood T cell repertoires in COVID-19. V gave up 3 bases and J gave up 7 bases; unmatched junction bases: 6. This CDR3 spans 14 amino acids. Germline CDR1 is SGDLS and CDR2 is YYNGEE. Sequencing used immunoSEQ multiplex PCR; TCRdb keeps in-frame clones, though not all of them. The table lists some 340,000 clones, 85% to 95% of them singletons. This sequence joins TRBV9 and TRBJ2-1; TRBD2 matches at 8 bases. Sequenced material: PBMCs or T cells enriched from blood (not recorded which). This receptor was obtained from a woman in her twenties or thirties who had been exposed to COVID-19. CDR3 in DNA: TGTGCCAGCAGCGGCGGGGGGTCTGGGAATGAGCAGTTCTTC. It encodes CASSGGGSGNEQFF.